This TCR beta chain was documented in a study of regulatory dendritic cells for organ transplantation. Overall study results and limits: Memory CD8+ clonal expansion seemed more limited with regulatory than mature dendritic cells. Naive T cells showed high diversity, memory cells less, memory CD8+ least.

The CDR3 length is 15 residues. Trimming cost V 1 base and J 0 bases, with 6 bases left between them. In germline, CDR1 is SGHTA, CDR2 FQGNSA. Repertoires were generated with immunoSEQ multiplex PCR, while TCRdb's copy carries only in-frame clones and drops some. The table has 25,000 to 35,000 clones, about 80% seen once. Notes on this clone: No antigen is known for it.

FACS sorted CD4+ or CD8+ T cells into CD45RA+ naive and CD45RO+ memory. V usage is TRBV7-2 and J usage is TRBJ2-2; D is unresolved. The sequenced sample was memory CD4+ T cells from blood. Stated subset: CD45RO+ memory T cells. The TCR comes from a human donor in good health. CDR3 sequence: CASSLGATNTGELFF. The CDR3 nucleotides read TGTGCCAGCAGCTTAGGCGCCACGAACACCGGGGAGCTGTTTTTT. The complete variable domain, with remaining parts taken from reference TRBV7-2 and TRBJ2-2, reads GAGVSQSPSNKVTEKGKDVELRCDPISGHTALYWYRQSLGQGLEFLIYFQGNSAPDKSGLPSDRFSAERTGGSVSTLTIQRTQQEDSAVYLCASSLGATNTGELFFGEGSRLTVL.